One sample yielded the 20 T cell receptor beta chains listed below, sequenced in a study of beta chain features in type 1 diabetes. Findings and limits, study-wide: Shortening of TCRB CDR3s, moderate but significant, appeared in all four CD4+ subsets of Type 1 diabetes patients.

Their target antigens are unknown. The authors reverse transcribed all of the isolated RNA, so sequencing captured expressed TCRB transcripts. Generated by immunoSEQ multiplex PCR, the TCRdb table keeps only in-frame clones and is missing some. The data show about 250,000 clones, under 13% seen once. Material: naive CD4+ T cells from blood. All receptors come from a man aged 30 to 39 with type 1 diabetes.

The chain combines TRBV4-2 with TRBJ2-1; D is undetermined. This CDR3 is built from 13 residues. Germline V gives CDR1 LGHNA, CDR2 YNFKEQ. Deletions cut 0 bases from V and 10 bases from J, with 10 bases between. The CDR3 protein is CASSQDLYGEQFF. DNA of the CDR3: TGTGCCAGCAGCCAAGATCTGTACGGGGAGCAGTTCTTC.

This clone turned up a few times. The chain uses TRBV25-1 and TRBJ2-5; D unclear. From germline, CDR1 is MGHDK and CDR2 SYGVNS. V lost 3 bases to trimming and J lost 2 bases, with 4 bases between them. The CDR3 covers 12 residues. Here the CDR3 DNA reads TGTGCCAGCAGTGACCTGCAAGAGACCCAGTACTTC. This codes for CASSDLQETQYF.

This clone has a handful of counts. The V and J genes are TRBV11-1 and TRBJ2-3, with 9 positions matching TRBD2. The CDR3 spans 14 residues. V shed 4 bases, J shed 4 bases, and the junction held 3 bases outside the gene matches. Germline V gives CDR1 SGHAT, CDR2 FQDESV (reference sequence). The CDR3 DNA sequence: TGTGCCAGCAGCTCGGGACTAGCCCCAGATACGCAGTATTTT. This codes for CASSSGLAPDTQYF.

This clone was recorded a few times. For the CDR3, the DNA is TGTGCCGTCAAAGCGGACAGGGCGCTCACCGGGGAGCTGTTTTTT. This codes for CAVKADRALTGELFF. The rearrangement links TRBV2 to TRBJ2-2; 8 bases match TRBD1. This CDR3 has 15 amino acids. The V and J ends lost 11 bases and 4 bases, in that order; junction bases with no gene match: 12. Germline V CDR1 and CDR2: SNHLY, FYNNEI.

This clone has more than one count but fewer than ten. J is TRBJ1-6 and V is TRBV18; 7 bases line up with TRBD1. Germline values: CDR1 KGHSH, CDR2 LQKENI. Trimming removed 5 bases from V and 7 bases from J; junction bases left unmatched: 8. The CDR3 sequence is 15 residues long. In DNA, the CDR3 is TGTGCCAGCTCAACTACGGGACAGCCGAATTCACCCCTCCACTTT. Residues: CASSTTGQPNSPLHF.

The V and J genes are TRBV2 and TRBJ2-3, with 9 bases that match TRBD1. The CDR3 totals 17 residues. The V and J ends lost 4 bases and 5 bases, in that order; junction bases with no gene match: 13. Germline lookup yields CDR1 SNHLY and CDR2 FYNNEI. CDR3 residues: CASSGYRDRVAGDTQYF. In nucleotides, the CDR3 is TGTGCCAGCAGTGGTTACCGGGACAGGGTAGCAGGAGATACGCAGTATTTT.

This clone was observed a handful of times. J is TRBJ1-4 and V is TRBV7-9; D is unclear. V was shortened by 5 bases and J by 7 bases, with 11 bases between the two germline ends. Germline V CDR1 and CDR2: SEHNR, FQNEAQ (reference sequence). The CDR3 runs 13 residues. CDR3 amino acids: CASSMTRGEKLFF. As DNA, the CDR3 is TGTGCCAGCAGCATGACACGGGGTGAAAAACTGTTTTTT.

In its sample, this clone was seen a few times. The chain is built from TRBV30 and TRBJ1-5; 7 positions agree with TRBD1. The V segment lost 0 bases and the J segment 9 bases; nucleotides outside the gene matches: 8. Germline CDR1 and CDR2: GTSNPN and SVGIG (reference sequence). The CDR3 covers 14 residues. The CDR3 DNA follows: TGTGCCTGGAGTGTAAGAGCAGGGGGGACGCCCCAGCATTTT. Amino acid sequence: CAWSVRAGGTPQHF.

This clone showed up just once. The chain combines TRBV19 with TRBJ1-2; 11 bases line up with TRBD1. Germline V lookup: CDR1 LNHDA, CDR2 SQIVND (reference sequence). This CDR3 contains 15 residues. After removal of 6 bases from V and 5 bases from J, the junction contained 8 bases not matched to a gene. The CDR3 loop reads CASSNPGQGVYGYTF. Here the CDR3 DNA reads TGTGCCAGTAGCAACCCGGGACAGGGGGTATATGGCTACACCTTC.

This clone was picked up a small number of times. The CDR3 is CASSTGQGGYGYTF. The CDR3 DNA reads as TGTGCCAGCAGCACCGGACAGGGCGGCTATGGCTACACCTTC. V usage is TRBV7-3 and J usage is TRBJ1-2; 8 bases align to TRBD1. Germline V gene sequence: CDR1 SGHTA, CDR2 FQGTGA. The CDR3 sequence is 14 residues long. After removal of 5 bases from V and 4 bases from J, the junction contained 6 bases not matched to a gene.

The rearrangement uses TRBV6-6 and TRBJ2-7, with TRBD1 as a possible D gene (6 bases). Germline V gives CDR1 MNHNY, CDR2 SVGAGI (reference sequence). The CDR3 is 13 amino acids. Trimming stripped 4 bases from V and 3 bases from J, with 10 bases between. The CDR3 protein is CASSSQGFYEQYF. CDR3 coding DNA: TGTGCCAGCAGTTCCCAGGGGTTCTACGAGCAGTACTTC.

This clone was observed a few times. The rearrangement joins TRBV20-1 to TRBJ2-7; D is unclear. V was shortened by 3 bases and J by 3 bases, with 6 bases between the two germline ends. CDR1 is DFQATT, CDR2 SNEGSKA, per germline (reference sequence). The CDR3 consists of 11 residues. The DNA of the CDR3 is TGCAGTGCTAGCACGGTCTACGAGCAGTACTTC. Translation gives CSASTVYEQYF.

The V gene is TRBV10-3, the J gene TRBJ1-2; 7 positions match TRBD1. Trimming cost V 3 bases and J 3 bases; bases outside gene matches: 4. The CDR3 runs 14 residues. CDR1 ENHRY and CDR2 SYGVKD come from the germline V gene. The CDR3, as DNA: TGTGCCATCAGTGAAGGAGGGGGCGACTATGGCTACACCTTC. Protein: CAISEGGGDYGYTF.

The CDR3 here is CASSSSGGNNEQFF. The CDR3, as DNA: TGCGCCAGCAGCTCTAGCGGGGGAAACAATGAGCAGTTCTTC. The chain carries TRBV5-1 and TRBJ2-1, with 10 nucleotides matching TRBD2. The CDR3 length is 14 residues. Germline V gives CDR1 SGHRS, CDR2 YFSETQ. V lost 3 bases and J lost 5; bases outside the gene matches: 2.

A few counts support this clone. Here the CDR3 reads CASSRNPGLALNEQFF. The CDR3 nucleotides read TGTGCCAGCAGTCGGAATCCGGGACTAGCGTTAAATGAGCAGTTCTTC. The chain combines TRBV27 with TRBJ2-1; 10 bases agree with TRBD2. V was clipped by 5 bases and J by 7 bases; unmatched bases: 11. Germline V gene data show CDR1 as MNHEY and CDR2 as SMNVEV (reference sequence). This CDR3 contains 16 residues.

V and J are TRBV18 and TRBJ2-1; 7 bases map to TRBD1. The J segment lost 12 bases and the V segment lost 5 bases, leaving 10 bases of the junction unmatched. Germline V CDR1 and CDR2: KGHSH, LQKENI. CDR3 length: 13 residues. The CDR3 coding sequence is TGTGCCAGCTCAACTCAAGACAGGGCGGTGCAGTTCTTC. Its translation is CASSTQDRAVQFF. Drawing the rest from reference TRBV18 and TRBJ2-1, the complete variable domain is NAGVMQNPRHLVRRRGQEARLRCSPMKGHSHVYWYRQLPEEGLKFMVYLQKENIIDESGMPKERFSAEFPKEGPSILRIQQVVRGDSAAYFCASSTQDRAVQFFGPGTRLTVL.

This chain links TRBV11-2 with TRBJ2-7; TRBD1 matches at 8 bases. The CDR3 extends over 14 amino acids. Germline CDR1 and CDR2: SGHAT and FQNNGV. Losses at the gene ends were 2 bases for V and 3 bases for J; bases not matched to a gene: 3. This CDR3 reads CASSLTGQDYEQYF. CDR3 coding DNA: TGTGCCAGCAGCTTAACGGGACAGGACTACGAGCAGTACTTC.

The rearrangement uses TRBV28 and TRBJ1-1; D uncertain. The germline CDR1 and CDR2 sequences are MDHEN and SYDVKM. The V and J ends lost 5 bases and 4 bases respectively, with 5 bases between them. The CDR3 sequence is 11 residues long. The CDR3 DNA follows: TGTGCCAGCAGTCCTTCCACTGAAGCTTTCTTT. Translation gives CASSPSTEAFF.

This clone was observed a handful of times. The chain is built from TRBV7-2 and TRBJ1-2, with D tentatively TRBD1 (6 bases). Trimming removed 3 bases from V and 6 bases from J, with 14 bases in between. Germline V gene lookup returns CDR1 SGHTA and CDR2 FQGNSA. This CDR3 has 14 amino acids. CDR3 region: CASSFPFRGHGYTF. In DNA, the CDR3 is TGTGCCAGCAGCTTCCCATTCAGGGGCCATGGCTACACCTTC.

The rearrangement links TRBV18 to TRBJ1-2, with 10 bases fitting TRBD1. The V and J ends lost 4 bases and 8 bases, in that order; junction bases with no gene match: 10. CDR1 KGHSH and CDR2 LQKENI come from the germline V gene. The CDR3 runs to 15 residues. CDR3 region: CASSRGDRGRGGYTF. The CDR3, as DNA: TGTGCCAGCTCACGTGGTGACAGGGGGCGCGGGGGCTACACCTTC.